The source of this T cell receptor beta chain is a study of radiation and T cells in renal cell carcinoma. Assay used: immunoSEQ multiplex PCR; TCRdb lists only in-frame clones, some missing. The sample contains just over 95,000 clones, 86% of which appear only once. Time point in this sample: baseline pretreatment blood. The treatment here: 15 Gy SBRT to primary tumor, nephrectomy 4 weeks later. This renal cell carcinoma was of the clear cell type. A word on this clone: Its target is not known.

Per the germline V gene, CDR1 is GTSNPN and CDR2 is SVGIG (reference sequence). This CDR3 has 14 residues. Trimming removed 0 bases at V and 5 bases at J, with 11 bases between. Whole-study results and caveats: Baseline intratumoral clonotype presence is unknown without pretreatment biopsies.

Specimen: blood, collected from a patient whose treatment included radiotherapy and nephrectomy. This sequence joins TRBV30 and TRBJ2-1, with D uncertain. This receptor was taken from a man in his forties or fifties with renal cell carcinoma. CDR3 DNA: TGTGCCTGGAGTGTAACAGTACGGGACAATGAGCAGTTCTTC. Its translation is CAWSVTVRDNEQFF.